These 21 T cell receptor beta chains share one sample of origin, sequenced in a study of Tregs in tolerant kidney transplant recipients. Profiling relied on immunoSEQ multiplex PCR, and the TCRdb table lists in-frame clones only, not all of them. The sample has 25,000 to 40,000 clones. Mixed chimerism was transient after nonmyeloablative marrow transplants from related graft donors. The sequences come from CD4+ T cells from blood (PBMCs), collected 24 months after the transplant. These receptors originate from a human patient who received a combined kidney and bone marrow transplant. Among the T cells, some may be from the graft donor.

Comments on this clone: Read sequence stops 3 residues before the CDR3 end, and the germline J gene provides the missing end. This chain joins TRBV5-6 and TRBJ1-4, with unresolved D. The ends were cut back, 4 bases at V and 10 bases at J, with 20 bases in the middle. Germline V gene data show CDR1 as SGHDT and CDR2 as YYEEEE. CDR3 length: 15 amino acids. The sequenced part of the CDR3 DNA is TGTGCCAGCAGCAGCCTTACAGCGGGTGACGGAAAA. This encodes CASSSLTAGDGK. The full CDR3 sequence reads CASSSLTAGDGKLFF.

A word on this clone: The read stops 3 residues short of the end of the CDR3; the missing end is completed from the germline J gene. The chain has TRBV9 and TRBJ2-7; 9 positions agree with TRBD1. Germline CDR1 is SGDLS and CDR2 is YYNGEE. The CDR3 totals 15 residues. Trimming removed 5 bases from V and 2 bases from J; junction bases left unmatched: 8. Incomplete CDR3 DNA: TGTGCCAGCAGTTTTACCGGGACAGGGACCTACGAG. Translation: CASSFTGTGTYE. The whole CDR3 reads CASSFTGTGTYEQYF.

The covered CDR3 bases are TGTGCCAGCAGCTTAGTTTCAGGGGCCCCTTCCTACGAG. Translation gives CASSLVSGAPSYE. The CDR3, in full, reads CASSLVSGAPSYEQYF. The chain carries TRBV7-6 and TRBJ2-7, with TRBD1 as a possible D gene (6 bases). The read terminates 3 residues before the CDR3 end, so the remaining end is supplied by the germline J gene. Germline-derived CDR1 and CDR2 are SGHVS and FNYEAQ. CDR3 length equals 16 residues. V lost 1 base to trimming and J lost 1 base, with 14 bases between them.

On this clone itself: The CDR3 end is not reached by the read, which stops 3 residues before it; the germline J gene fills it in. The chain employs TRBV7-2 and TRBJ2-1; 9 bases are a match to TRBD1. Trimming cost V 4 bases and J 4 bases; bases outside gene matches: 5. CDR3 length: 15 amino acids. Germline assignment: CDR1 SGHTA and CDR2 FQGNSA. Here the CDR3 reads CASSSGDRAYNEQFF. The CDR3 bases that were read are TGTGCCAGCAGCTCCGGGGACAGGGCTTACAATGAG.

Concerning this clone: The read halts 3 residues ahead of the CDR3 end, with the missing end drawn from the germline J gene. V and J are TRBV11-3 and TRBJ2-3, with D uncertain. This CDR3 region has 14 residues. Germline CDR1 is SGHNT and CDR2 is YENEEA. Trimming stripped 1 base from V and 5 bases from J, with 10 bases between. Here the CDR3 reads CASSLGRSGDTQYF. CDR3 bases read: TGTGCCAGCAGCTTAGGGCGGTCTGGAGATACG. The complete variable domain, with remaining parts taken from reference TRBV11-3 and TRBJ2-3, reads EAGVVQSPRYKIIEKKQPVAFWCNPISGHNTLYWYLQNLGQGPELLIRYENEEAVDDSQLPKDRFSAERLKGVDSTLKIQPAELGDSAVYLCASSLGRSGDTQYFGPGTRLTVL.

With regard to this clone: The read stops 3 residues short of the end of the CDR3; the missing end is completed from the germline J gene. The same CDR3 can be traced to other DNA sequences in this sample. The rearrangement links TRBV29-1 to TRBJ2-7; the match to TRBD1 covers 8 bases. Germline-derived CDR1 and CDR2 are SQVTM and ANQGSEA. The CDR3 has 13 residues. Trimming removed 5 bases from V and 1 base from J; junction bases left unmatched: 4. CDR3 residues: CSVTGTGSYEQYF. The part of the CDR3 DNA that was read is TGCAGCGTTACCGGGACAGGATCCTACGAG.

The CDR3 sequence is CASSPSGSIYNEQFF. CDR3 bases read: TGTGCCAGCAGCCCGAGCGGGAGTATTTACAATGAG. The chain combines TRBV5-5 with TRBJ2-1, with 8 bases matching TRBD2. The DNA ends 3 residues before the CDR3 does, and the rest of the CDR3 is filled in from the germline J gene. V gave up 4 bases and J gave up 4 bases; unmatched junction bases: 7. The CDR3 runs 15 residues. CDR1 is SGHKS and CDR2 is YYEKEE in the germline V gene (reference sequence). Together with reference TRBV5-5 and TRBJ2-1, the CDR3 gives the full variable domain: DAGVTQSPTHLIKTRGQQVTLRCSPISGHKSVSWYQQVLGQGPQFIFQYYEKEERGRGNFPDRFSARQFPNYSSELNVNALLLGDSALYLCASSPSGSIYNEQFFGPGTRLTVL.

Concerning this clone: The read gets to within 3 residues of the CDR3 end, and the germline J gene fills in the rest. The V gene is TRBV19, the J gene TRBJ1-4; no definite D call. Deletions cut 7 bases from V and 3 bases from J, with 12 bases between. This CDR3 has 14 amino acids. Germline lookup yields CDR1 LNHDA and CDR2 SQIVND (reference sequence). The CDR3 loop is CASTQQSANEKLFF. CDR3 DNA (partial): TGTGCCAGTACTCAGCAGAGCGCTAATGAAAAA.

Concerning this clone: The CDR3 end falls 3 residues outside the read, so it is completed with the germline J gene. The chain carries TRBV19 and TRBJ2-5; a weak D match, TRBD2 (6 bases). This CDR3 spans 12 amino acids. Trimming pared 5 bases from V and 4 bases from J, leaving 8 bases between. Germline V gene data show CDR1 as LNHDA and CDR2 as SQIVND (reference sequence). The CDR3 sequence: CASSGLPETQYF. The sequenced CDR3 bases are TGTGCCAGTAGTGGACTACCAGAGACC.

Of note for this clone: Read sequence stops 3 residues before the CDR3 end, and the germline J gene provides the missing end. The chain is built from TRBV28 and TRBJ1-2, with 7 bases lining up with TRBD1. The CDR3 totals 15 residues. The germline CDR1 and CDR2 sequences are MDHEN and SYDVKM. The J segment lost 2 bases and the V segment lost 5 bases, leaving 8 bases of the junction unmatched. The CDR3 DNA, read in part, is TGTGCCAGCAGTCCGACTCGACAGGGAAACTATGGC. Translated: CASSPTRQGNYG. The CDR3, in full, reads CASSPTRQGNYGYTF.

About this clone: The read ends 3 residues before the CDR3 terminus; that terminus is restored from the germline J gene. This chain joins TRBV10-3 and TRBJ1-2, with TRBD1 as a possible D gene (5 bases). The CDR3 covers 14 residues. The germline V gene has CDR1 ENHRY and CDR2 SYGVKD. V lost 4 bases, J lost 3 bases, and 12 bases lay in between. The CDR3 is CAISVGGGHYGYTF. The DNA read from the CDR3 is TGTGCCATCAGTGTTGGGGGGGGACACTATGGC.

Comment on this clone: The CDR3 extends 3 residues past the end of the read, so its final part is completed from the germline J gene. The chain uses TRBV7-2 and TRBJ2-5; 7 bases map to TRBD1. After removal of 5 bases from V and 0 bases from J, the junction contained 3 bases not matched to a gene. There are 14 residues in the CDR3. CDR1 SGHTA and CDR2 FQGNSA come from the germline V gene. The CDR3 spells CASSTQGYQETQYF. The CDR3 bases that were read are TGTGCCAGCAGCACACAGGGGTACCAAGAGACC.

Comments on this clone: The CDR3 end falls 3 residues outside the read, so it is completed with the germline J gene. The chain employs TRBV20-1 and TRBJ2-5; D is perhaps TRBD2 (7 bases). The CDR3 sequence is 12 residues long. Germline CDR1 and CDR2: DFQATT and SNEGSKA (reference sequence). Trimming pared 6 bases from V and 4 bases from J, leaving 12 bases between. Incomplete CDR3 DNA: TGCAGTGCCGGACTAGGGGGAGAGACC. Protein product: CSAGLGGET. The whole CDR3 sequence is CSAGLGGETQYF.

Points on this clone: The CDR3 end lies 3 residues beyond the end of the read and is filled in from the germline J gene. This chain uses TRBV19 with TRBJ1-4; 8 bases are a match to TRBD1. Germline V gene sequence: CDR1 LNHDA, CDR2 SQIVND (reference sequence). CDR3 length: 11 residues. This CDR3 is CASTQGQGLFF. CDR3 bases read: TGTGCCAGTACTCAAGGACAGGGA.

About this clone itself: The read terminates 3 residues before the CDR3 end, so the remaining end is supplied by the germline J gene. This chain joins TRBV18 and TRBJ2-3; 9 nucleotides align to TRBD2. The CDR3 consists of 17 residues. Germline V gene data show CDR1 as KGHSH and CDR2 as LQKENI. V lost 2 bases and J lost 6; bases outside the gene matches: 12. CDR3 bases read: TGTGCCAGCTCACCAGCTTTAGCGGGAGAAGGTGTGGATACG. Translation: CASSPALAGEGVDT. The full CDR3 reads CASSPALAGEGVDTQYF.

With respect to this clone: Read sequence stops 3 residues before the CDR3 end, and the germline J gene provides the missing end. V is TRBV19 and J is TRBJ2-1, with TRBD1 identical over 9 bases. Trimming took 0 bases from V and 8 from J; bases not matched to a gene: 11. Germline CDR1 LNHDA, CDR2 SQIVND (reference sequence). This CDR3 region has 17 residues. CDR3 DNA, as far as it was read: TGTGCCAGTAGTATAGATCCTCGACAGGGGGTAATCTATGAG. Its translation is CASSIDPRQGVIYE. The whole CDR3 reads CASSIDPRQGVIYEQFF.

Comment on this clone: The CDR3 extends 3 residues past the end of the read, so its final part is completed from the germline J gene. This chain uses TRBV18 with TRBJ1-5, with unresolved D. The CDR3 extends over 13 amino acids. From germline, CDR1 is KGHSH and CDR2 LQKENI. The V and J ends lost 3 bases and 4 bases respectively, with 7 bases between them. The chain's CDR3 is CASSPFSNQPQHF. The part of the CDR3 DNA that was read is TGTGCCAGCTCACCGTTCAGTAATCAGCCC.

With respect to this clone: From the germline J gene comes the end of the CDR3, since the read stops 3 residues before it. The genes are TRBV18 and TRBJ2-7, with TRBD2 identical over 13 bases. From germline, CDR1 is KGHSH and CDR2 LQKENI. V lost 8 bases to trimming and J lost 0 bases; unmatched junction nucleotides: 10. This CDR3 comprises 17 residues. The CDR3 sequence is CASVTGTSGVSSYEQYF. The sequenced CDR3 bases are TGTGCCAGCGTGACCGGGACTAGCGGGGTTAGCTCCTACGAG. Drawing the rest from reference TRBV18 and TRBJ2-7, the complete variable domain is NAGVMQNPRHLVRRRGQEARLRCSPMKGHSHVYWYRQLPEEGLKFMVYLQKENIIDESGMPKERFSAEFPKEGPSILRIQQVVRGDSAAYFCASVTGTSGVSSYEQYFGPGTRLTVT.

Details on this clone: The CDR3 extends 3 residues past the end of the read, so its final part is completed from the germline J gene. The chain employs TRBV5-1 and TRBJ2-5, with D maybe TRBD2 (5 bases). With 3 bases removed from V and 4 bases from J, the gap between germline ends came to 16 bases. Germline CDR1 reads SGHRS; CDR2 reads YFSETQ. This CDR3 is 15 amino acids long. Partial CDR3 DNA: TGCGCCAGCAGCTCCAACCGGGGTATCGGAGAGACC. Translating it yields CASSSNRGIGET. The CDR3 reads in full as CASSSNRGIGETQYF.

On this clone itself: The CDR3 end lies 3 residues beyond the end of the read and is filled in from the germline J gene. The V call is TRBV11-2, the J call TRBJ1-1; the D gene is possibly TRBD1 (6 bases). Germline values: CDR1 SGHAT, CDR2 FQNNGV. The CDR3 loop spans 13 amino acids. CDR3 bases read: TGTGCCAGCAGCTTACGGTCAGGGGCAGAG. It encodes CASSLRSGAE. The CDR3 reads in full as CASSLRSGAEAFF.

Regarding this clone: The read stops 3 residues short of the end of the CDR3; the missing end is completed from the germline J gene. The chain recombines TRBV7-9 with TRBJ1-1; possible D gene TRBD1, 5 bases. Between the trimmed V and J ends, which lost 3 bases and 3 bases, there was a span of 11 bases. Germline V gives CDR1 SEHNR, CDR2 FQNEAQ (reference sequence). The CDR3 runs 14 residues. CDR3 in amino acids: CASSFSGIDTEAFF. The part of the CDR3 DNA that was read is TGTGCCAGCAGCTTTTCAGGGATAGACACTGAA.